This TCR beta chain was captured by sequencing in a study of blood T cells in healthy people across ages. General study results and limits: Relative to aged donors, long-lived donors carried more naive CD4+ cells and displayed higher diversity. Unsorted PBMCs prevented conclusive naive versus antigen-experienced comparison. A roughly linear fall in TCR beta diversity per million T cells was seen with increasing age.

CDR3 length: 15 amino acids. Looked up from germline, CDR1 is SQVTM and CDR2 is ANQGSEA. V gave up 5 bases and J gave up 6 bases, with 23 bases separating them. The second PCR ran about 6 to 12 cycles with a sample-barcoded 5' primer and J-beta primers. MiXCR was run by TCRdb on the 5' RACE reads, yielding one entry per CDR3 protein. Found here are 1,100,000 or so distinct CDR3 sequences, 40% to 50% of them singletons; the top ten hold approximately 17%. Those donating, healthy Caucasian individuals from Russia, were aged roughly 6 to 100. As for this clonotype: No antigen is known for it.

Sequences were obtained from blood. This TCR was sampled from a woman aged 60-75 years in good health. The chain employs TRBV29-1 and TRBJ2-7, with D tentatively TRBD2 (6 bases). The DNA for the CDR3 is TGCAGCGTTCGAACTAGTGGAACACGGGAGAGCGAGCAGTACTTC. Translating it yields CSVRTSGTRESEQYF.